Presented here are 17 T cell receptor beta chains from one specimen sequenced in a study of blood T cell repertoires in COVID-19. Only in-frame clones appear in the TCRdb table, and some are missing; sequencing was by immunoSEQ multiplex PCR. The sample holds roughly 200,000 clones; around 85% are singletons and the top ten take about 3.1%. The sample was PBMCs or T cells enriched from blood (not recorded which). These receptors were collected from a woman aged 45-65 years in a cohort exposed to, infected with or recovered from COVID-19 (not recorded which).

The chain recombines TRBV19 with TRBJ2-3; 9 nucleotides agree with TRBD1. With V trimmed by 5 bases and J by 5 bases, 8 bases remained unmatched. The CDR3 runs 15 residues. Germline CDR1 LNHDA, CDR2 SQIVND (reference sequence). The CDR3 reads CASSVQGAALDTQYF. The DNA of the CDR3 is TGTGCCAGTAGTGTACAGGGGGCCGCCTTAGATACGCAGTATTTT.

J is TRBJ2-1 and V is TRBV5-6; possibly TRBD1 for D (6 bases). The germline V and J ends were trimmed by 3 bases and 4 bases, with 17 bases remaining between them. The CDR3 has 16 amino acids. Germline V gives CDR1 SGHDT, CDR2 YYEEEE. The DNA for the CDR3 is TGTGCCAGCAGCTATGACAGGTCCTCAATTTACAATGAGCAGTTCTTC. Its translation: CASSYDRSSIYNEQFF.

This clone has only a few counts. V and J are TRBV6-4 and TRBJ2-7; D gene uncertain. This CDR3 is built from 14 residues. Per germline, CDR1 MRHNA and CDR2 SNTAGT. V shed 7 bases and J shed 3 bases, with 16 bases lying between them. For the CDR3, the DNA is TGTGCCAGCAATGGGTCCCCGCGGAGCTACGAGCAGTACTTC. Protein sequence: CASNGSPRSYEQYF.

This clone appeared a single time. The V call is TRBV7-2, the J call TRBJ2-2; D is ambiguous. Germline assignment: CDR1 SGHTA and CDR2 FQGNSA. This CDR3 region has 16 residues. Trimming left V 5 bases short and J 5 bases short, with 18 bases between. DNA for the CDR3: TGTGCCAGCAGCCCGGAATCACGGAGAACGACCGGGGAGCTGTTTTTT. This sequence encodes CASSPESRRTTGELFF. The full variable domain, rest sourced from reference TRBV7-2 and TRBJ2-2, is GAGVSQSPSNKVTEKGKDVELRCDPISGHTALYWYRQSLGQGLEFLIYFQGNSAPDKSGLPSDRFSAERTGGSVSTLTIQRTQQEDSAVYLCASSPESRRTTGELFFGEGSRLTVL.

The rearrangement links TRBV7-2 to TRBJ1-6, with TRBD1 matching over 8 bases. This CDR3 comprises 15 residues. CDR1 is SGHTA, CDR2 FQGNSA, per germline. V trimming: 4 bases; J trimming: 8 bases; junction bases outside the gene matches: 7. The CDR3 sequence: CASSYNRGMDSPLHF. CDR3 in DNA: TGTGCCAGCAGCTACAACAGGGGGATGGATTCACCCCTCCACTTT.

This chain links TRBV11-2 with TRBJ1-2, with 10 bases fitting TRBD1. Germline V gene sequence: CDR1 SGHAT, CDR2 FQNNGV. This CDR3 comprises 13 residues. With 5 bases clipped from V and 6 bases from J, the junction kept 3 bases outside the gene matches. Here the CDR3 reads CASSRQGANGYTF. DNA for the CDR3: TGTGCCAGCAGCCGACAGGGGGCAAATGGCTACACCTTC.

J is TRBJ1-2 and V is TRBV19; 7 bases are shared with TRBD1. This CDR3 has 14 amino acids. The V gene's germline CDR1 is LNHDA and CDR2 SQIVND (reference sequence). V shed 4 bases and J 1 base; nucleotides not matched to a gene: 3. The DNA for the CDR3 is TGTGCCAGTAGTACGCGGGACAGTAACTATGGCTACACCTTC. This codes for CASSTRDSNYGYTF.

The chain combines TRBV5-1 with TRBJ2-2; D gene unclear. CDR3 length equals 16 residues. Deletions cut 0 bases from V and 0 bases from J, with 9 bases between. The V gene's germline CDR1 is SGHRS and CDR2 YFSETQ. The CDR3 sequence: CASSLDFSTNTGELFF. The DNA for the CDR3 is TGCGCCAGCAGCTTGGATTTCAGTACGAACACCGGGGAGCTGTTTTTT. Variable domain in full (rest from reference TRBV5-1 and TRBJ2-2): KAGVTQTPRYLIKTRGQQVTLSCSPISGHRSVSWYQQTPGQGLQFLFEYFSETQRNKGNFPGRFSGRQFSNSRSEMNVSTLELGDSALYLCASSLDFSTNTGELFFGEGSRLTVL.

This chain links TRBV5-4 with TRBJ1-5, with 12 bases that match TRBD1. This CDR3 has 17 amino acids. Germline V gene data show CDR1 as SGHNT and CDR2 as YYREEE (reference sequence). V shed 4 bases, J shed 4 bases, and the junction held 9 bases outside the gene matches. The CDR3 sequence is CASSMYGTGGNNQPQHF. The CDR3 DNA reads TGTGCCAGCAGCATGTACGGGACAGGGGGCAATAATCAGCCCCAGCATTTT. The full variable domain, in which reference TRBV5-4 and TRBJ1-5 provide the parts outside the CDR3, is ETGVTQSPTHLIKTRGQQVTLRCSSQSGHNTVSWYQQALGQGPQFIFQYYREEENGRGNFPPRFSGLQFPNYSSELNVNALELDDSALYLCASSMYGTGGNNQPQHFGDGTRLSIL.

The chain has TRBV7-2 and TRBJ1-6; 7 bases fit TRBD1. The CDR3 contains 16 residues. V lost 5 bases to trimming and J lost 8 bases; unmatched junction nucleotides: 12. Looked up from germline, CDR1 is SGHTA and CDR2 is FQGNSA. The CDR3, as DNA: TGTGCCAGCAGCCCGCGGGTCCTCCAGGGGGATTCACCCCTCCACTTT. As protein: CASSPRVLQGDSPLHF.

This clone was observed a single time. The J gene is TRBJ2-4, the V gene TRBV20-1; TRBD2 aligns across 9 bases. The CDR3 is 15 amino acids. Looked up from germline, CDR1 is DFQATT and CDR2 is SNEGSKA (reference sequence). After removal of 3 bases from V and 6 bases from J, the junction contained 9 bases not matched to a gene. The CDR3 loop is CSASGGTSLSNIQYF. The DNA of the CDR3 is TGCAGTGCTAGTGGAGGGACTAGCTTATCAAACATTCAGTACTTC.

The J gene is TRBJ2-2, the V gene TRBV28; no clear D. Deletions cut 3 bases from V and 6 bases from J, with 5 bases between. Germline lookup yields CDR1 MDHEN and CDR2 SYDVKM. The CDR3 is 12 residues long. The CDR3 sequence is CASSFRAGELFF. In nucleotides, the CDR3 is TGTGCCAGCAGTTTTCGGGCCGGGGAGCTGTTTTTT.

The chain recombines TRBV15 with TRBJ2-1; 13 bases fit TRBD2. V shed 5 bases, J shed 0 bases, and the junction held 13 bases outside the gene matches. Germline CDR1 is LNHNV and CDR2 is YYDKDF (reference sequence). The length of the CDR3 is 20 residues. CDR3 DNA sequence: TGTGCCACCAGCGGGAGGCCGGGACTAGCGGGGCTCAGCTCCTACAATGAGCAGTTCTTC. This encodes CATSGRPGLAGLSSYNEQFF. Full variable domain (rest looked up from reference TRBV15 and TRBJ2-1): DAMVIQNPRYQVTQFGKPVTLSCSQTLNHNVMYWYQQKSSQAPKLLFHYYDKDFNNEADTPDNFQSRRPNTSFCFLDIRSPGLGDTAMYLCATSGRPGLAGLSSYNEQFFGPGTRLTVL.

This chain joins TRBV14 and TRBJ2-1, with TRBD1 identical over 7 bases. Per germline, CDR1 SGHDN and CDR2 FVKESK. With V trimmed by 0 bases and J by 9 bases, 5 bases remained unmatched. CDR3 length equals 14 residues. CDR3 sequence reads: CASSQEWTGGEQFF. The CDR3 bases are TGTGCCAGCAGCCAAGAGTGGACAGGAGGTGAGCAGTTCTTC.

The rearrangement links TRBV18 to TRBJ1-1; perhaps TRBD1 as D (5 bases). Trimming pared 2 bases from V and 2 bases from J, leaving 12 bases between. Germline V gene lookup returns CDR1 KGHSH and CDR2 LQKENI. The CDR3 runs to 15 residues. The CDR3 bases are TGTGCCAGCTCACCAGGCGGCAGGGTCAACACTGAAGCTTTCTTT. Translation gives CASSPGGRVNTEAFF.

V usage is TRBV9 and J usage is TRBJ2-5; TRBD2 matches at 13 bases. V shed 4 bases and J 2 bases; nucleotides not matched to a gene: 11. Germline lookup yields CDR1 SGDLS and CDR2 YYNGEE. This CDR3 has 18 residues. The CDR3 spells CASSPTTSGGADQETQYF. The DNA of the CDR3 is TGTGCCAGCAGCCCAACCACTAGCGGGGGGGCCGATCAAGAGACCCAGTACTTC.

The J gene is TRBJ1-2, the V gene TRBV2; 8 bases fit TRBD1. Germline V lookup: CDR1 SNHLY, CDR2 FYNNEI. This CDR3 comprises 15 residues. The trim removed 0 bases at V and 7 bases at J, leaving 7 bases unmatched. CDR3 loop: CASSEALQTGAGYTF. The CDR3 DNA is TGTGCCAGCAGTGAAGCGCTTCAGACAGGGGCTGGCTACACCTTC.